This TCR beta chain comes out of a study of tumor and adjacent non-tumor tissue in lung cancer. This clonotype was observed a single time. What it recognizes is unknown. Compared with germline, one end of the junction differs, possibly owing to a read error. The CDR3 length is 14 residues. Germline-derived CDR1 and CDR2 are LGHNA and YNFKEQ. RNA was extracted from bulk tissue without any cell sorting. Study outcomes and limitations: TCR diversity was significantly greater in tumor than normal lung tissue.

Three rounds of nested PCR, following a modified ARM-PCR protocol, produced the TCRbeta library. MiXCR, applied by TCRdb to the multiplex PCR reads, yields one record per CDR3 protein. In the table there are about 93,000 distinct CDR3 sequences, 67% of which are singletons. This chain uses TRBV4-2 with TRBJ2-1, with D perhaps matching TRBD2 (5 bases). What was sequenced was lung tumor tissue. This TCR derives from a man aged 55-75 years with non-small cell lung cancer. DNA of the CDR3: TGCGCTAGCAGCCAAGTAGTAATCGACATTGAGCAGTTCTTC. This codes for CASSQVVIDIEQFF.